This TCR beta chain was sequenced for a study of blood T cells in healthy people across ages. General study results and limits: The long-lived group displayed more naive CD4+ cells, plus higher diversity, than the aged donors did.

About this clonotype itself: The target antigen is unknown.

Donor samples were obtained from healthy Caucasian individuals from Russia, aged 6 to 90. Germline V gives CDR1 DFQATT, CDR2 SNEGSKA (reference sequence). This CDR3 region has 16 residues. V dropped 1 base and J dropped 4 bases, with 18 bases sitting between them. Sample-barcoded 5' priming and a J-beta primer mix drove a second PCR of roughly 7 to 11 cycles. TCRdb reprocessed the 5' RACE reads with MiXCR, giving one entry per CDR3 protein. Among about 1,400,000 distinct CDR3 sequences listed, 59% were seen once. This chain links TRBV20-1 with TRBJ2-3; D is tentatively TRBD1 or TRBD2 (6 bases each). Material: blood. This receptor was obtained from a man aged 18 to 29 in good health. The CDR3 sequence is CSARAPGAFRADTQYF. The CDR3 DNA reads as TGCAGTGCTAGAGCCCCGGGGGCTTTCCGGGCAGATACGCAGTATTTT.